This is a list of T cell receptor beta chains from one sample in a study of shared clonotypes between healthy human individuals. Data came from immunoSEQ multiplex PCR; TCRdb stores just in-frame clones and leaves some out. The repertoire includes fewer than 850,000 clones, about two thirds of them detected once, and 1.8% sits in the top ten. Input material: memory CD4+ T cells sorted from blood. The receptors here all came from a woman in her 30s in good health. CDR3s include the opening cysteine and the closing phenylalanine or tryptophan. The D gene is left open where the match is weak. The size field is filled for only some rows; it gives once, few, many or a size class.

few | TRBJ2-4 | TRBD2 | TRBV28 | CASRSGRSANIQYF | TGTGCCAGCAGAAGCGGGAGAAGTGCAAACATTCAGTACTTC
NA | TRBJ1-1 | TRBD1 | TRBV5-1 | CASSLQGVNTEAFF | TGCGCCAGCAGCTTGCAGGGGGTGAACACTGAAGCTTTCTTT
NA | TRBJ1-6 | TRBD1 | TRBV29-1 | CSVRDRQDSPLHF | TGCAGCGTTAGGGACAGACAAGATTCACCCCTCCACTTT
NA | TRBJ2-7 | NA | TRBV4-2 | CASSQGQVPSYEQYF | TGTGCCAGCAGCCAAGGACAGGTCCCTTCCTACGAGCAGTACTTC
once | TRBJ2-7 | NA | TRBV21-1 | CASSKEPGRCYPTYEQYF | TGTGCCAGCAGCAAAGAGCCAGGGCGTTGCTACCCTACCTACGAGCAGTACTTC
NA | TRBJ1-2 | TRBD1 | TRBV11-2 | CASRRTVAGGDYQGYTF | TGTGCCAGCAGACGGACCGTAGCAGGGGGCGATTATCAGGGCTACACCTTC
few | TRBJ1-2 | NA | TRBV28 | CASSLRYGYTF | TGTGCCAGCAGTTTGCGGTATGGCTACACCTTC
once | TRBJ1-1 | NA | TRBV27 | CASSLWRENTEAFF | TGTGCCAGCAGTTTATGGCGGGAGAACACTGAAGCTTTCTTT
NA | TRBJ1-1 | TRBD1 | TRBV7-9 | CASSQDRATEAFF | TGTGCCAGCAGCCAGGACAGGGCGACTGAAGCTTTCTTT
few | TRBJ2-3 | TRBD2 | TRBV7-9 | CASSPRGAETDTQYF | TGTGCCAGCAGTCCGCGGGGGGCGGAAACAGATACGCAGTATTTT
few | TRBJ1-2 | NA | TRBV5-1 | CASSLGLEGWGYTF | TGCGCCAGCAGCTTGGGTCTGGAAGGGTGGGGCTACACCTTC
NA | TRBJ2-1 | TRBD2 | TRBV11-1 | CASSLGLAGDNEQFF | TGTGCCAGCAGCTTGGGGCTAGCGGGCGATAATGAGCAGTTCTTC
NA | TRBJ2-2 | NA | TRBV19 | CASSNRQLLNSYTGELFF | TGTGCCAGTAGCAATAGGCAGCTCTTGAATAGCTACACCGGGGAGCTGTTTTTT
NA | TRBJ2-5 | TRBD2 | TRBV9 | CASSVPPRGGQETQYF | TGTGCCAGCAGCGTCCCTCCCCGGGGGGGACAAGAGACCCAGTACTTC
NA | TRBJ1-5 | NA | TRBV6-6 | CASSSSGPNQPQHF | TGTGCCAGCAGCTCATCTGGGCCTAATCAGCCCCAGCATTTT
NA | TRBJ2-4 | TRBD1 | TRBV5-1 | CASCGQGFGDIQYF | TGCGCCAGCTGTGGACAGGGCTTCGGGGACATTCAGTACTTC
NA | TRBJ2-6 | TRBD1 | TRBV19 | CASSTGTELGANVLTF | TGTGCCAGTAGTACGGGGACAGAACTTGGGGCCAACGTCCTGACTTTC
few | TRBJ1-2 | NA | TRBV2 | CASSELAGQGSGYTF | TGTGCCAGCAGTGAACTGGCTGGGCAGGGGAGCGGCTACACCTTC
NA | TRBJ2-1 | NA | TRBV11-2 | CASSPGAEVSYNEQFF | TGTGCCAGCAGCCCCGGAGCGGAAGTATCCTACAATGAGCAGTTCTTC
few | TRBJ1-5 | NA | TRBV2 | CASTRGRGPQHF | TGTGCCAGCACTCGAGGGCGCGGGCCCCAGCATTTT
once | TRBJ2-7 | TRBD2 | TRBV28 | CASSRGASGSYEQYF | TGTGCCAGCAGCCGAGGGGCTAGCGGGTCCTACGAGCAGTACTTC
NA | TRBJ2-7 | TRBD1 | TRBV2 | CASSSNPGTAEQYF | TGTGCCAGCAGTTCCAATCCGGGGACAGCCGAGCAGTACTTC
NA | TRBJ1-2 | TRBD1 | TRBV27 | CASSLSIFRGYGYTF | TGTGCCAGCAGTTTATCGATATTCAGGGGGTATGGCTACACCTTC
NA | TRBJ2-1 | NA | TRBV27 | CASSPDRFNNEQFF | TGTGCCAGCAGCCCAGACAGGTTTAACAATGAGCAGTTCTTC
NA | TRBJ1-1 | NA | TRBV19 | CASKRDIIMNTEAFF | TGTGCCAGTAAGCGGGACATCATTATGAACACTGAAGCTTTCTTT
NA | TRBJ1-1 | TRBD1 | TRBV2 | CASRGQGDTEAFF | TGTGCCAGCAGGGGACAGGGGGACACTGAAGCTTTCTTT
once | TRBJ2-5 | TRBD1 | TRBV28 | CASSLWTGGWETQYF | TGTGCCAGCAGTTTATGGACAGGGGGCTGGGAGACCCAGTACTTC
NA | TRBJ1-1 | NA | TRBV5-1 | CASSSTVNTEAFF | TGCGCCAGCAGCTCCACGGTGAACACTGAAGCTTTCTTT
NA | TRBJ2-7 | NA | TRBV4-2 | CASSQEAKSRVHEQYF | TGTGCCAGCAGCCAGGAAGCGAAATCAAGGGTCCACGAGCAGTACTTC
NA | TRBJ1-5 | NA | TRBV27 | CASSFEWGGNQPQHF | TGTGCCAGCAGTTTCGAGTGGGGAGGCAATCAGCCCCAGCATTTT
NA | TRBJ1-5 | TRBD1 | TRBV19 | CASSTTGNSNQPQHF | TGTGCCAGTAGTACGACAGGGAATAGCAATCAGCCCCAGCATTTT
NA | TRBJ1-2 | NA | TRBV4-2 | CASSQENNGDRGSGYTF | TGTGCCAGCAGCCAAGAGAATAACGGGGACCGTGGAAGTGGCTACACCTTC
NA | TRBJ2-2 | TRBD1 | TRBV29-1 | CSVQTGSGTGELFF | TGCAGCGTACAGACAGGGTCCGGCACCGGGGAGCTGTTTTTT
NA | TRBJ2-1 | TRBD2 | TRBV5-1 | CASSPVAGVGYNEQFF | TGCGCCAGCAGCCCGGTAGCGGGAGTGGGCTACAATGAGCAGTTCTTC
NA | TRBJ1-2 | NA | TRBV18 | CASSPYHWRDLEGNYGYTF | TGTGCCAGCTCACCCTACCACTGGCGGGACCTTGAGGGGAACTATGGCTACACCTTC
once | TRBJ1-1 | NA | TRBV5-1 | CASSLGQTIMNTEAFF | TGCGCCAGCAGCTTGGGACAGACGATTATGAACACTGAAGCTTTCTTT
NA | TRBJ1-5 | NA | TRBV28 | CASSSRTSSPHQPQHF | TGTGCCAGCAGTTCTAGGACCAGCTCCCCTCATCAGCCCCAGCATTTT
NA | TRBJ1-1 | TRBD1 | TRBV18 | CASSFTGGTNTEAFF | TGTGCCAGCTCATTTACAGGGGGGACCAACACTGAAGCTTTCTTT
NA | TRBJ1-1 | NA | TRBV18 | CASSPPSSHGKPEAFF | TGTGCCAGCTCACCACCGAGTAGCCATGGTAAGCCTGAAGCTTTCTTT
NA | TRBJ2-2 | NA | TRBV6-5 | CASSYSPPGELFF | TGTGCCAGCAGTTATAGTCCCCCCGGGGAGCTGTTTTTT
NA | TRBJ1-1 | NA | TRBV6-1 | CASSESRVDTEAFF | TGTGCCAGCAGTGAATCTAGGGTGGACACTGAAGCTTTCTTT
NA | TRBJ1-4 | NA | TRBV9 | CASSVGRGANEKLFF | TGTGCCAGCAGCGTAGGAAGGGGAGCAAATGAAAAACTGTTTTTT
NA | TRBJ1-3 | NA | TRBV2 | CATSGGLLGNTIYF | TGTGCCACCTCTGGGGGCTTGCTTGGAAACACCATATATTTT
NA | TRBJ2-7 | TRBD2 | TRBV28 | CASSLRPLGRDGNYEQYF | TGTGCCAGCAGTTTACGCCCGTTAGGGAGGGACGGGAACTACGAGCAGTACTTC
NA | TRBJ2-6 | NA | TRBV11-2 | CASSLEGYEANVLTF | TGTGCCAGCAGCTTAGAGGGATATGAGGCCAACGTCCTGACTTTC
once | TRBJ2-3 | TRBD2 | TRBV19 | CASSSGLAGSTDTQYF | TGTGCCAGTAGTTCGGGACTAGCGGGAAGCACAGATACGCAGTATTTT
NA | TRBJ1-2 | NA | TRBV15 | CATSPNLMDYGYTF | TGTGCCACCAGCCCTAATCTGATGGACTATGGCTACACCTTC
NA | TRBJ2-2 | NA | TRBV7-9 | CASSLVTTGELFF | TGTGCCAGCAGCTTAGTTACGACCGGGGAGCTGTTTTTT
NA | TRBJ2-7 | NA | TRBV29-1 | CSVQVWDEQYF | TGCAGCGTTCAAGTGTGGGACGAGCAGTACTTC